This T cell receptor beta chain is drawn from a study of neurological immune-mediated disorders. Study-wide points: The greatest TCR clonal expansion appeared in HTLV-1-associated myelopathy and the smallest, falling below healthy controls, in multiple sclerosis.

Using its own MiXCR run on the 5' RACE reads, TCRdb lists one record per CDR3 protein. The table shows around 70,000 distinct CDR3 sequences, with 4.8% occurring only once. The table lists this clonotype with a few counts. Its antigen is as yet unknown. Input material: PBMCs. This TCR was sampled from a woman in her 70s with multiple sclerosis.

The CDR3 sequence is CASSPQDGRVNTEAFF. As DNA, the CDR3 is TGTGCCAGCTCACCCCAGGACGGCCGGGTGAACACTGAAGCTTTCTTT. This sequence joins TRBV18 and TRBJ1-1, with D hard to call. CDR1 is KGHSH and CDR2 is LQKENI in the germline V gene. The CDR3 has 16 residues. Trimming took 3 bases from V and 0 from J, leaving 14 bases between them.